This T cell receptor beta chain is from a study of low-dose radiotherapy and immunotherapy resistance in tumors. Study summary: While receiving nivolumab 240 mg every two weeks, patients also received ipilimumab 1 mg/kg every six weeks, both intravenously. Intravenous cyclophosphamide at 200 mg/m2 preceded radiation and immunotherapy by one day, every two weeks.

Time point denoted: after trial treatment. As to treatment: LDRT plus nivolumab, ipilimumab, low-dose cyclophosphamide and aspirin (RACIN trial). Patients with advanced, tumor-infiltrating lymphocyte-negative solid tumors were eligible. TRAV- and TRBV-specific primers primed first-strand cDNA, covering alpha and beta chains. TCR amplification ran roughly 21 PCR cycles using constant-region and V-primer adapter primers. TCRdb re-derived calls from the reads in MiXCR, one entry per CDR3 protein. The data hold 30,000 or so distinct CDR3 sequences, with around 50% observed a single time. The germline V gene has CDR1 MNHEY and CDR2 SMNVEV (reference sequence). Trimming cost V 3 bases and J 6 bases, with 15 bases left between them. This CDR3 is 15 amino acids long.

The clonotype was recovered from a male donor with gallbladder cancer. V gene TRBV27 combines with J gene TRBJ1-5; possible D gene TRBD1, 5 bases. Specimen: PBMCs, collected after low-dose radiotherapy plus immunotherapy. The CDR3 loop is CASSFALMTVQPQHF. CDR3 in DNA: TGTGCCAGCAGTTTTGCCCTCATGACAGTTCAGCCCCAGCATTTT.